This T cell receptor (beta chain) emerged from a study of blood T cell repertoires in COVID-19. Whole-study context: PBMCs, B-cell-depleted T cells, or T cells provided the cDNA or gDNA that made up the material.

In the source study's methods: Amplifying reference gene primers gave estimates of nucleated cell counts. TCRdb's copy holds only in-frame clones and misses some; the assay was immunoSEQ multiplex PCR. That table is the source of V, J and clone size, and D and trimming were worked out from the DNA. This table has 45,000 to 60,000 clones, 86% appearing once. This clone was recorded once. Sequencing was performed on peripheral blood. The TCR originated in a man in his 60s with acute or convalescent COVID-19.

The CDR3 is CASSLRQGAGDLIDTQYF. Here the CDR3 DNA reads TGCGCCAGCAGCCTACGACAGGGAGCGGGGGATTTAATAGATACGCAGTATTTT. The genes are TRBV5-1 and TRBJ2-3; TRBD2 is a possible D gene (8 bases). The CDR3 loop spans 18 amino acids. The ends were cut back, 4 bases at V and 5 bases at J, with 26 bases in the middle. CDR1 and CDR2 (germline): SGHRS, YFSETQ.